This T cell receptor (beta chain) derives from a study of blood T cells in healthy people across ages. Per germline, CDR1 SGHVS and CDR2 FNYEAQ. Trimming took off 5 bases at V and 4 bases at J, with 15 bases between the two ends. This CDR3 has 14 amino acids. Next came a second PCR, run for about 7 to 11 cycles, which used a sample-barcoded 5' primer along with a J-beta primer mix. Through a template-switch adaptor with 12 random nucleotides, each cDNA molecule received a tag. TCRdb independently ran MiXCR on the 5' RACE reads; one entry per CDR3 protein. The data contain about 640,000 distinct CDR3 sequences, roughly 30% of them singletons. Each donor's blood draw was approximately 10 milliliters of peripheral blood.

The source material was blood. The TCR originated in a woman older than 75 in good health. The chain employs TRBV7-6 and TRBJ2-7; tentatively, D is TRBD1 (6 bases). CDR3 coding DNA: TGTGCCAGCAGCCGGGACAAAGCCATTTACGAGCAGTACTTC. It translates to CASSRDKAIYEQYF.